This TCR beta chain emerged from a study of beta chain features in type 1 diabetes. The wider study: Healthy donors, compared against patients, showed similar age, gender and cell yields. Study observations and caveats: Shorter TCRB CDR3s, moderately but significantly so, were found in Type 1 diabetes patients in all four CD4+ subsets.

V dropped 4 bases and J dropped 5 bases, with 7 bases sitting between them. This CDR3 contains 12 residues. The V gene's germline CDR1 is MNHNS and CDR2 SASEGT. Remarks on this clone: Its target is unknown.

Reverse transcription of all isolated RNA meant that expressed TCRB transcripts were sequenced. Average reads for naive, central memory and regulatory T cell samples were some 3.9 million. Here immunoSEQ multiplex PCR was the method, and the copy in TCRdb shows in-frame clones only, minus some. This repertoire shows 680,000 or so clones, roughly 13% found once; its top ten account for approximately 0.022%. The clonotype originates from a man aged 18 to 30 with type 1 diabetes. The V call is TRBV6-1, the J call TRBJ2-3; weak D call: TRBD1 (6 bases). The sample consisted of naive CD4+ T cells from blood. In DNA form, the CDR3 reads TGTGCCAGCAGTGGACAGGTAGATACGCAGTATTTT. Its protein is CASSGQVDTQYF.